These 22 T cell receptor beta chains share one sample of origin, sequenced in a study of blood T cell repertoires in COVID-19. Here immunoSEQ multiplex PCR was the method, and the copy in TCRdb shows in-frame clones only, minus some. The table shows about 280,000 clones, with 70% to 90% occurring only once. Source material: PBMCs or T cells enriched from blood (not recorded which). The receptors shown here come from a woman in her thirties who had recovered from COVID-19.

V is TRBV13 and J is TRBJ2-2; TRBD2 matches at 13 bases. This CDR3 contains 17 residues. Germline V gene lookup returns CDR1 PRHDT and CDR2 FYEKMQ (reference sequence). V was pared by 0 bases and J by 5 bases, with 3 bases of the junction left unmatched. CDR3 sequence (DNA): TGTGCCAGCAGCTTAGGCTCGGGACTAGCGGGGACCGGGGAGCTGTTTTTT. Translation gives CASSLGSGLAGTGELFF.

This clone was observed a single time. J is TRBJ2-7 and V is TRBV28, with 7 bases identical to TRBD2. The CDR3 totals 14 residues. Per the germline V gene, CDR1 is MDHEN and CDR2 is SYDVKM. V lost 3 bases and J lost 6; bases outside the gene matches: 8. CDR3 nucleotide sequence: TGTGCCAGCAGTTTTAGTGGGAGGGCCCCCGAGCAGTACTTC. This codes for CASSFSGRAPEQYF.

J is TRBJ1-2 and V is TRBV11-3; TRBD1 matches 9 bases. This CDR3 contains 15 residues. J was trimmed by 7 bases and V by 1 base; bases with no gene match: 7. In germline, CDR1 is SGHNT, CDR2 YENEEA. CDR3 DNA sequence: TGTGCCAGCAGCTTAGGGGGACAGGGATCCCTTGGCTACACCTTC. Translation gives CASSLGGQGSLGYTF. Looking up the rest from reference TRBV11-3 and TRBJ1-2 gives the full variable domain: EAGVVQSPRYKIIEKKQPVAFWCNPISGHNTLYWYLQNLGQGPELLIRYENEEAVDDSQLPKDRFSAERLKGVDSTLKIQPAELGDSAVYLCASSLGGQGSLGYTFGSGTRLTVV.

V gene TRBV6-1 combines with J gene TRBJ1-5; no clear D gene. In germline, CDR1 is MNHNS, CDR2 SASEGT. The V end lost 4 bases, the J end lost 0 bases, and 13 bases lay between the germline ends. The CDR3 length is 16 residues. CDR3 in amino acids: CASSVNINYSNQPQHF. The CDR3 bases are TGTGCCAGCAGTGTCAACATTAACTATAGCAATCAGCCCCAGCATTTT.

The rearrangement uses TRBV13 and TRBJ2-7, with D possibly matching TRBD2 (5 bases). Germline values: CDR1 PRHDT, CDR2 FYEKMQ (reference sequence). This CDR3 comprises 14 residues. V dropped 0 bases and J dropped 4 bases, with 10 bases sitting between them. As DNA, the CDR3 is TGTGCCAGCAGCTTAGGCCCCGGGATTTACGAGCAGTACTTC. Protein: CASSLGPGIYEQYF.

In its sample, this clone was seen once. The chain has TRBV19 and TRBJ2-3; D is perhaps TRBD2 (6 bases). Germline loops: CDR1 LNHDA, CDR2 SQIVND (reference sequence). The germline V and J ends were trimmed by 1 base and 3 bases, with 17 bases remaining between them. This CDR3 spans 17 amino acids. CDR3 in amino acids: CASSIGGTLYSTDTQYF. CDR3 nucleotides: TGTGCCAGTAGTATAGGCGGGACTCTTTATAGTACAGATACGCAGTATTTT. The variable domain in full, completed from reference TRBV19 and TRBJ2-3, reads DGGITQSPKYLFRKEGQNVTLSCEQNLNHDAMYWYRQDPGQGLRLIYYSQIVNDFQKGDIAEGYSVSREKKESFPLTVTSAQKNPTAFYLCASSIGGTLYSTDTQYFGPGTRLTVL.

This sequence joins TRBV7-9 and TRBJ1-2, with 9 bases fitting TRBD1. The germline V gene has CDR1 SEHNR and CDR2 FQNEAQ (reference sequence). Trimming cost V 5 bases and J 4 bases; bases outside gene matches: 8. The CDR3 runs 15 residues. The CDR3 region has the DNA TGTGCCAGCAGCGCGGACAGGGGCCCGTTCTATGGCTACACCTTC. Amino acids: CASSADRGPFYGYTF.

The count of this clone is one. This CDR3 reads CATSRDMGFSYNEQFF. The CDR3, as DNA: TGTGCCACCAGCAGAGATATGGGCTTTTCCTACAATGAGCAGTTCTTC. The chain uses TRBV15 and TRBJ2-1; D uncertain. V gave up 0 bases and J gave up 1 base, with 10 bases separating them. Germline assignment: CDR1 LNHNV and CDR2 YYDKDF (reference sequence). This CDR3 is 16 amino acids long.

The chain is built from TRBV3-1 (or the pseudogene TRBV3-2) and TRBJ1-3; TRBD1 matches at 7 bases. The germline V gene has CDR1 LGHDT and CDR2 YNNKEL (reference sequence). V shed 4 bases, J shed 2 bases, and the junction held 5 bases outside the gene matches. This CDR3 region has 15 residues. The CDR3 spells CASSLGQATGNTIYF. The CDR3 nucleotides are TGTGCCAGCAGCCTCGGACAGGCGACTGGAAACACCATATATTTT.

The chain couples TRBV2 to TRBJ2-3; D might be TRBD2 (5 bases). Trimming removed 10 bases from V and 5 bases from J, with 19 bases in between. The CDR3 sequence is 14 residues long. The germline gives CDR1 SNHLY, CDR2 FYNNEI. The CDR3 here is CATQAALHGDTQYF. DNA for the CDR3: TGTGCCACCCAAGCGGCCCTGCACGGAGATACGCAGTATTTT. The variable domain in full, completed from reference TRBV2 and TRBJ2-3, reads EPEVTQTPSHQVTQMGQEVILRCVPISNHLYFYWYRQILGQKVEFLVSFYNNEISEKSEIFDDQFSVERPDGSNFTLKIRSTKLEDSAMYFCATQAALHGDTQYFGPGTRLTVL.

The chain carries TRBV6-9 and TRBJ2-5, with D possibly being TRBD2 (6 bases). The germline V gene has CDR1 MNHGY and CDR2 SVAAGI. Trimming cost V 5 bases and J 4 bases, with 8 bases left between them. The CDR3 is 12 amino acids. The CDR3 DNA sequence: TGTGCCAGCAGTGGGGAGGTAGAGACCCAGTACTTC. Translated: CASSGEVETQYF.

V usage is TRBV20-1 and J usage is TRBJ2-5, with 7 bases identical to TRBD2. The CDR3 spans 13 residues. Germline CDR1 is DFQATT and CDR2 is SNEGSKA (reference sequence). The V segment lost 3 bases and the J segment 1 base; nucleotides outside the gene matches: 2. The CDR3 is CSASRLAQETQYF. The CDR3 DNA reads as TGCAGTGCTAGTAGACTAGCCCAAGAGACCCAGTACTTC.

This clone was recorded only once. The V gene is TRBV28, the J gene TRBJ1-1; maybe TRBD1 (5 bases). V lost 7 bases to trimming and J lost 8 bases, with 11 bases between them. Germline V lookup: CDR1 MDHEN, CDR2 SYDVKM. The CDR3 covers 11 residues. The CDR3 coding sequence is TGTGCCAGCAACCCTGGGGGGGAAGCTTTCTTT. Amino acids: CASNPGGEAFF.

The rearrangement uses TRBV14 and TRBJ1-2, with D unclear. CDR3 length equals 14 residues. With 1 base removed from V and 3 bases from J, the gap between germline ends came to 9 bases. Germline values: CDR1 SGHDN, CDR2 FVKESK. CDR3 loop: CASSQAAGDYGYTF. CDR3 nucleotide sequence: TGTGCCAGCAGCCAAGCTGCAGGCGACTATGGCTACACCTTC.

V usage is TRBV9 and J usage is TRBJ2-5, with D possibly matching TRBD1 (5 bases). Trimming cost V 0 bases and J 7 bases, with 19 bases left between them. CDR3 length equals 16 residues. Germline CDR1 SGDLS, CDR2 YYNGEE. CDR3 in amino acids: CASSVGTGPSSRTQYF. Written as DNA, the CDR3 is TGTGCCAGCAGCGTAGGAACAGGCCCCTCCAGTAGGACCCAGTACTTC. The complete variable domain, with remaining parts taken from reference TRBV9 and TRBJ2-5, reads DSGVTQTPKHLITATGQRVTLRCSPRSGDLSVYWYQQSLDQGLQFLIQYYNGEERAKGNILERFSAQQFPDLHSELNLSSLELGDSALYFCASSVGTGPSSRTQYFGPGTRLLVL.

The chain combines TRBV4-3 with TRBJ2-1; D is undetermined. Trimming shortened V by 0 bases and J by 6 bases, and 15 bases separated the two germline ends. Germline-derived CDR1 and CDR2 are LGHNA and YSLEER. CDR3 length: 16 amino acids. The CDR3 sequence is CASSQDEVLHSNEQFF. For the CDR3, the DNA is TGCGCCAGCAGCCAAGATGAGGTCTTACATTCCAATGAGCAGTTCTTC.

This rearrangement joins TRBV7-8 to TRBJ2-7; weak D call: TRBD1 (5 bases). Trimming left V 8 bases short and J 1 base short, with 15 bases between. This CDR3 comprises 14 residues. Germline V lookup: CDR1 SGHVS, CDR2 FQNEAQ. The CDR3 bases are TGTGCCAGCCTCCCGCCAAGGGGATCCTACGAGCAGTACTTC. As protein: CASLPPRGSYEQYF.

This chain uses TRBV7-9 with TRBJ1-2; the D gene is possibly TRBD1 (5 bases). CDR3 size: 15 residues. Germline assignment: CDR1 SEHNR and CDR2 FQNEAQ (reference sequence). Trimming left V 5 bases short and J 4 bases short, with 17 bases between. CDR3 in amino acids: CASSKEWDLSYGYTF. Written as DNA, the CDR3 is TGTGCCAGCAGCAAAGAATGGGACTTGAGCTATGGCTACACCTTC. The entire variable domain, with the rest obtained from reference TRBV7-9 and TRBJ1-2, is as follows: DTGVSQNPRHKITKRGQNVTFRCDPISEHNRLYWYRQTLGQGPEFLTYFQNEAQLEKSRLLSDRFSAERPKGSFSTLEIQRTEQGDSAMYLCASSKEWDLSYGYTFGSGTRLTVV.

The rearrangement joins TRBV3-1 (or the pseudogene TRBV3-2) to TRBJ2-3; D might be TRBD2 (6 bases). Trimming took off 4 bases at V and 2 bases at J, with 10 bases between the two ends. CDR3 length: 14 amino acids. In germline, CDR1 is LGHDT, CDR2 YNNKEL (reference sequence). The CDR3: CASSLTRATDTQYF. The CDR3 nucleotides are TGTGCCAGCAGCCTGACTAGGGCCACAGATACGCAGTATTTT.

This sequence joins TRBV5-5 and TRBJ2-5; unclear D gene. CDR3 length: 16 residues. V lost 2 bases and J lost 1, with 15 bases in between. The germline V gene has CDR1 SGHKS and CDR2 YYEKEE (reference sequence). The CDR3 loop reads CASSLTSGRLQETQYF. The CDR3 DNA is TGTGCCAGCAGCTTAACCTCTGGGCGCCTCCAAGAGACCCAGTACTTC.

Here the CDR3 reads CASSPGVNEWDEQFF. CDR3 bases: TGTGCCAGCAGTCCGGGGGTCAACGAGTGGGATGAGCAGTTCTTC. This rearrangement joins TRBV2 to TRBJ2-1; D is perhaps TRBD2 (6 bases). Germline CDR1 SNHLY, CDR2 FYNNEI. CDR3 length: 15 amino acids. The V gene lost 5 bases and the J gene lost 8 bases, with 19 bases spanning the gap.

The V call is TRBV7-8, the J call TRBJ1-1; TRBD1 matches 8 bases. V trimming: 2 bases; J trimming: 4 bases; junction bases outside the gene matches: 6. Germline V gene sequence: CDR1 SGHVS, CDR2 FQNEAQ. The CDR3 runs to 15 residues. The DNA of the CDR3 is TGTGCCAGCAGCTTATTCCAGGGGGCTATCACTGAAGCTTTCTTT. Residues: CASSLFQGAITEAFF. Variable domain in full (rest from reference TRBV7-8 and TRBJ1-1): GAGVSQSPRYKVAKRGQDVALRCDPISGHVSLFWYQQALGQGPEFLTYFQNEAQLDKSGLPSDRFFAERPEGSVSTLKIQRTQQEDSAVYLCASSLFQGAITEAFFGQGTRLTVV.